This T cell receptor beta chain originates from a study of tumor-infiltrating lymphocytes in oesophageal squamous cell carcinoma. Via MiXCR, TCRdb re-called the PCR reads, giving one row per CDR3 protein. The table shows about 24,000 distinct CDR3 sequences, with roughly 35% occurring only once. CDR3 length: 13 residues. V was pared by 7 bases and J by 6 bases, with 16 bases between. Germline CDR1 reads MDHEN; CDR2 reads SYDVKM. This clonotype occurred many times. V is TRBV28 and J is TRBJ2-7, with D uncertain. This TCR came from a male donor with esophageal squamous cell carcinoma. Sequencing was performed on esophageal tumor tissue. CDR3 DNA: TGTGCCAGCATTCGCGAAGGATTGGGCGAGCAGTACTTC. Translated: CASIREGLGEQYF. The variable domain in full, completed from reference TRBV28 and TRBJ2-7, reads DVKVTQSSRYLVKRTGEKVFLECVQDMDHENMFWYRQDPGLGLRLIYFSYDVKMKEKGDIPEGYSVSREKKERFSLILESASTNQTSMYLCASIREGLGEQYFGPGTRLTVT.